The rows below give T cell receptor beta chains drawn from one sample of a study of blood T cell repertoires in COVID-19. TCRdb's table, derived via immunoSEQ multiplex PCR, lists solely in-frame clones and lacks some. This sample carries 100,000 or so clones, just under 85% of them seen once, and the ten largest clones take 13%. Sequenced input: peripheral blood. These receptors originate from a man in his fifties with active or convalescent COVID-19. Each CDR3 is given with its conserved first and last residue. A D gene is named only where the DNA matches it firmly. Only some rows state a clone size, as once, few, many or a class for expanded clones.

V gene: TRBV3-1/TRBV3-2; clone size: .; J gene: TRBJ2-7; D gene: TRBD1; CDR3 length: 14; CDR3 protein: CASSFGQGVVEQYF; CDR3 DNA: TGTGCCAGCAGCTTCGGACAGGGGGTCGTCGAGCAGTACTTC
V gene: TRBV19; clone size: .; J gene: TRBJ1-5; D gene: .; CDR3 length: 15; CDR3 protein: CASNLIRVTNQPQHF; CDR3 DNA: TGTGCCAGTAACCTTATAAGAGTTACCAATCAGCCCCAGCATTTT
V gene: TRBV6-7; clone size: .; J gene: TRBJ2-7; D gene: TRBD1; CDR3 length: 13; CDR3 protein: CASSPGGRYEQYF; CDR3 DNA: TGTGCCAGCAGCCCAGGGGGCCGCTACGAGCAGTACTTC
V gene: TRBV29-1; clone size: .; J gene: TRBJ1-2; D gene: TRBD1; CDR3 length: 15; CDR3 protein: CSGRVTGGQEYGYTF; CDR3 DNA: TGCAGCGGGAGGGTAACAGGGGGACAAGAGTATGGCTACACCTTC
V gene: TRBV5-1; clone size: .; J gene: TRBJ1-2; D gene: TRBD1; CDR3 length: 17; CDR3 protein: CASSLGGTENPGYGYTF; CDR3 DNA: TGCGCCAGCAGCTTGGGCGGGACAGAAAACCCTGGGTATGGCTACACCTTC
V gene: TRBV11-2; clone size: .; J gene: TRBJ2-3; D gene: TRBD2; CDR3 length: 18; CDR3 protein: CASSLGTSGGRGPDTQYF; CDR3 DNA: TGTGCCAGCAGCTTAGGTACTAGCGGGGGGAGAGGACCAGATACGCAGTATTTT
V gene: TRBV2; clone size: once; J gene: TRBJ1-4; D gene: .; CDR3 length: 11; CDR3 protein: CASSIFEKLFF; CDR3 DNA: TGTGCCAGCAGTATCTTTGAAAAACTGTTTTTT
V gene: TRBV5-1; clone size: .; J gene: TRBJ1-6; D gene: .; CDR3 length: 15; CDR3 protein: CASSWKDRINSPLHF; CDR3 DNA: TGCGCCAGCAGCTGGAAAGACAGAATTAATTCACCCCTCCACTTT
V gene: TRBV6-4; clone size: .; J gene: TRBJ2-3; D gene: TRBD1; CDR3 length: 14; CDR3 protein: CASSGGQGTDTQYF; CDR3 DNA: TGTGCCAGCAGTGGGGGACAGGGCACAGATACGCAGTATTTT
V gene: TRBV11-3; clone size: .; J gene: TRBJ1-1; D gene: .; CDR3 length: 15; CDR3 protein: CASSLDGGPDTEAFF; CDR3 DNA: TGTGCCAGCAGCTTGGATGGGGGCCCGGACACTGAAGCTTTCTTT
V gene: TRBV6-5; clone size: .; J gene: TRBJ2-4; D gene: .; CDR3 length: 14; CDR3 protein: CASSYSRLSNIQYF; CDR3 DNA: TGTGCCAGCAGTTACTCCCGACTTTCAAACATTCAGTACTTC
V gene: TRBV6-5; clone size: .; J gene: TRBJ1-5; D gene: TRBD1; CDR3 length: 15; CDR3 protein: CASIVGQGGNQPQHF; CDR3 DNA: TGTGCCAGCATCGTCGGACAGGGGGGCAATCAGCCCCAGCATTTT
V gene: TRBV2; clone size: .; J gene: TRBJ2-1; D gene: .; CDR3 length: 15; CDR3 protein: CASSDPSGTYNEQFF; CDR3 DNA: TGTGCCAGCAGTGATCCTTCGGGAACCTACAATGAGCAGTTCTTC
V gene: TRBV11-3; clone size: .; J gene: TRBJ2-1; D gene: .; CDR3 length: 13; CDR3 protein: CASSRDRDSLGFF; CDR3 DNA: TGTGCCAGCAGCCGCGACAGGGACTCACTGGGGTTCTTC
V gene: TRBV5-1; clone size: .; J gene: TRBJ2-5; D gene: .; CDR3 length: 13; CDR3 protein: CASSLIGAETQYF; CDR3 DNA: TGCGCCAGCAGCTTAATAGGGGCAGAGACCCAGTACTTC
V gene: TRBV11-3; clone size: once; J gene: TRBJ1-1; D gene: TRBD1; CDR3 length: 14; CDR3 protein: CASSTDRVATEAFF; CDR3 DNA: TGTGCCAGCAGCACCGACAGGGTGGCCACTGAAGCTTTCTTT
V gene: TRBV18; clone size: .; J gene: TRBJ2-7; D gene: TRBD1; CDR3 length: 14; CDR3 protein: CASSSGTGSYEQYF; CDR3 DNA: TGTGCCAGCTCGTCCGGGACAGGGTCGTACGAGCAGTACTTC
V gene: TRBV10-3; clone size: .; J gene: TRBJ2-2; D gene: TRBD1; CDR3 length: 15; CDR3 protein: CAISRGTGDTGELFF; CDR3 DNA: TGTGCCATCAGTCGCGGGACAGGGGACACCGGGGAGCTGTTTTTT
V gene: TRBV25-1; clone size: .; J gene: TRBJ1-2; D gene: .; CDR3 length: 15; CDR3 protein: CASSGVSWGDYGYTF; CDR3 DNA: TGTGCCAGCAGTGGGGTATCGTGGGGGGACTATGGCTACACCTTC
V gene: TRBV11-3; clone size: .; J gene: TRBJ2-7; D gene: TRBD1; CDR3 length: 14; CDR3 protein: CASSPGTGSYEQYF; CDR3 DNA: TGTGCCAGCAGTCCCGGGACAGGGTCCTACGAGCAGTACTTC
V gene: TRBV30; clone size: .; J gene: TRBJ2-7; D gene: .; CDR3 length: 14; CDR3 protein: CAWSIGPPGDEQYF; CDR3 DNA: TGTGCCTGGAGCATCGGTCCCCCGGGGGACGAGCAGTACTTC
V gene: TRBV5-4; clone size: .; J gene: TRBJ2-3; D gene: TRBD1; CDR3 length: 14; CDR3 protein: CASIRQGAGDTQYF; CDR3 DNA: TGTGCCAGCATTCGACAGGGGGCCGGAGATACGCAGTATTTT
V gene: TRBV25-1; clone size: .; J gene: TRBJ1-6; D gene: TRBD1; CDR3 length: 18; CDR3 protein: CASSEGQGMRDYNSPLHF; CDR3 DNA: TGTGCCAGCAGTGAGGGACAGGGCATGAGGGATTATAATTCACCCCTCCACTTT
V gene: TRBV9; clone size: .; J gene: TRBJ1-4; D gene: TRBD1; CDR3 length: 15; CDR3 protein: CASSPRTGTNEKLFF; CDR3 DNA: TGTGCCAGCAGCCCCCGGACAGGAACTAATGAAAAACTGTTTTTT
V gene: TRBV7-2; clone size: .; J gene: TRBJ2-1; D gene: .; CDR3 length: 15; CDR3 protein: CASSTMPSSYNEQFF; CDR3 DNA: TGTGCCAGCAGCACAATGCCAAGCTCCTACAATGAGCAGTTCTTC
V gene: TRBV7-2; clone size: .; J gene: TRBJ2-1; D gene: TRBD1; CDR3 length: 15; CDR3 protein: CASSLDVGGTGEQFF; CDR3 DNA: TGTGCCAGCAGCTTAGACGTTGGAGGGACAGGGGAGCAGTTCTTC
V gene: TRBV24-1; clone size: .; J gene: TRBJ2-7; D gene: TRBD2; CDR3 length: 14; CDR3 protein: CATSSGTSEYEQYF; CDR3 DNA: TGTGCCACCAGCTCCGGGACTAGCGAATACGAGCAGTACTTC
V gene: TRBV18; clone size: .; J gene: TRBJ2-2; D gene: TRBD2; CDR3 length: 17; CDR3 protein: CASSPIAGIANTGELFF; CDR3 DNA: TGTGCCAGCTCACCGATAGCGGGAATCGCGAACACCGGGGAGCTGTTTTTT
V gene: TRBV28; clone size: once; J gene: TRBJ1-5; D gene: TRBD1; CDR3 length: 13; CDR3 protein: CASSWDSYQPQHF; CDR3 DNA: TGTGCCAGCAGTTGGGACAGCTATCAGCCCCAGCATTTT
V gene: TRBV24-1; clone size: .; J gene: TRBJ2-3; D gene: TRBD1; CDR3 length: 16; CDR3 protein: CATSDIGTGREDTQYF; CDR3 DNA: TGTGCCACCAGTGATATCGGGACAGGCCGGGAAGATACGCAGTATTTT
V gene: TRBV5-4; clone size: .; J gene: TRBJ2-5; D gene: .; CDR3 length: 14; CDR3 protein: CASSLLGAGETQYF; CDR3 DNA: TGTGCCAGCAGCCTCCTGGGAGCGGGAGAGACCCAGTACTTC
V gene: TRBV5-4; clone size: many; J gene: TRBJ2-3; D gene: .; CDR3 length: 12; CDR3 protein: CASLDSTDTQYF; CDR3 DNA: TGTGCCAGTTTAGATAGCACAGATACGCAGTATTTT
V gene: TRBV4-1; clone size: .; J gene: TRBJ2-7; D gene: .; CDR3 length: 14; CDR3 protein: CASSQGAGWYEQYF; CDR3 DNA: TGCGCCAGCAGCCAAGGGGCAGGGTGGTACGAGCAGTACTTC
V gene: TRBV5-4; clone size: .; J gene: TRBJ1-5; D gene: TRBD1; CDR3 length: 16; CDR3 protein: CASSLGPGQGFQPQHF; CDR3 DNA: TGTGCCAGCAGCCTGGGGCCGGGACAGGGCTTCCAGCCCCAGCATTTT
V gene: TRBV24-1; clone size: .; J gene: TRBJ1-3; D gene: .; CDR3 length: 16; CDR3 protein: CATSDPAAGGGNTIYF; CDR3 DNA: TGTGCCACCAGTGATCCCGCCGCGGGAGGTGGAAACACCATATATTTT
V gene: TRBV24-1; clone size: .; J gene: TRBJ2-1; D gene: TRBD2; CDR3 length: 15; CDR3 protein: CATSDYGTTNNEQFF; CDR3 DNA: TGTGCCACCAGTGATTATGGGACTACAAACAATGAGCAGTTCTTC
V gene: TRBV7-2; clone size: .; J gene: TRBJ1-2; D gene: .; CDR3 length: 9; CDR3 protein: CGSTRGYTF; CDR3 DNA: TGTGGTTCTACCCGTGGCTACACCTTC
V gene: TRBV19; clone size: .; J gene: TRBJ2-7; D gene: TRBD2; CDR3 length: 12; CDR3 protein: CASQREAYEQYF; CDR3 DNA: TGTGCCAGTCAGCGGGAGGCCTACGAGCAGTACTTC
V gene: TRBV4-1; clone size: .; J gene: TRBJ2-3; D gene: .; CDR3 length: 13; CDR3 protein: CASSQLSTDTQYF; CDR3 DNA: TGCGCCAGTAGTCAACTAAGCACAGATACGCAGTATTTT
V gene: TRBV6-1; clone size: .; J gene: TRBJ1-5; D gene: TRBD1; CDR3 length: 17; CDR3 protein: CASSDRTGAWSNQPQHF; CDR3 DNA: TGTGCCAGCAGTGACCGGACAGGGGCCTGGAGCAATCAGCCCCAGCATTTT
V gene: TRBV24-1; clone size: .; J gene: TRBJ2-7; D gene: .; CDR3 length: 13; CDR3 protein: CATSDSGTYEQYF; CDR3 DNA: TGTGCCACCAGTGATTCGGGTACCTACGAGCAGTACTTC
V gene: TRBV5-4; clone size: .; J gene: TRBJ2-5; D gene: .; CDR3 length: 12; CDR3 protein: CASSLAMETQYF; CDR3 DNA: TGTGCCAGCAGCTTAGCGATGGAGACCCAGTACTTC
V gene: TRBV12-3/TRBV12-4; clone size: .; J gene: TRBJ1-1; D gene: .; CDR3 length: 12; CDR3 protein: CASSPGVTEAFF; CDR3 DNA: TGTGCCAGCAGTCCAGGGGTCACTGAAGCTTTCTTT
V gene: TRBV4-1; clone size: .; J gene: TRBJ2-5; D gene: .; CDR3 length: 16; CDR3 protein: CASSQPPGNSAETQYF; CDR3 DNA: TGCGCCAGCAGCCAGCCCCCGGGGAATAGCGCAGAGACCCAGTACTTC
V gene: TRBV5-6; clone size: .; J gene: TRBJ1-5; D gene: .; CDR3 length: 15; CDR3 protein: CASSFQGGGNQPQHF; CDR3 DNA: TGTGCCAGCAGCTTCCAGGGAGGGGGCAATCAGCCCCAGCATTTT
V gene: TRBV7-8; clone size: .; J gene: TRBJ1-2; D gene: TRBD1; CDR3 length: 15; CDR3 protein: CASSLESTGGYGYTF; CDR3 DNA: TGTGCCAGCAGCTTAGAATCGACAGGGGGCTATGGCTACACCTTC
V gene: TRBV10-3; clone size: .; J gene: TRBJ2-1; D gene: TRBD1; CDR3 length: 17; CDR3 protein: CAISDQTGRFSYNEQFF; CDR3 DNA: TGTGCCATCAGTGACCAGACAGGGCGGTTCTCCTACAATGAGCAGTTCTTC
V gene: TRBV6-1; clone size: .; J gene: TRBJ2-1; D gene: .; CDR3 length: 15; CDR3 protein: CASSEESSSYNEQFF; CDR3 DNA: TGTGCCAGCAGTGAAGAGTCGAGCTCCTACAATGAGCAGTTCTTC
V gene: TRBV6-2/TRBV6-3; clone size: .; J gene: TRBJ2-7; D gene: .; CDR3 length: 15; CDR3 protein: CASSFRRGTDYEQYF; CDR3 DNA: TGTGCCAGCAGTTTCCGGAGGGGGACAGATTACGAGCAGTACTTC
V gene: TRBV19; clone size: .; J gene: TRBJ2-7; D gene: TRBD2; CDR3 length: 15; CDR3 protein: CASSQQAGGFYEQYF; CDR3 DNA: TGTGCCAGTAGTCAACAAGCGGGGGGGTTCTACGAGCAGTACTTC
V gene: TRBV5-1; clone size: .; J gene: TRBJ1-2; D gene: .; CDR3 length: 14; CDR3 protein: CASSFQGGPEGYTF; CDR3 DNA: TGCGCCAGCAGCTTTCAAGGGGGACCTGAGGGCTACACCTTC
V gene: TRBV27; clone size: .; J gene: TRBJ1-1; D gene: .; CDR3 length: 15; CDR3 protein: CASSFVVGRGTEAFF; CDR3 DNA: TGTGCCAGCAGTTTTGTAGTGGGTCGGGGCACTGAAGCTTTCTTT
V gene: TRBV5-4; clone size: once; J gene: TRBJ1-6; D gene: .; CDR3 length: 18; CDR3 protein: CASSNRRMIGERMPPLHF; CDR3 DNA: TGTGCCAGCAGCAACCGTCGCATGATCGGGGAGAGGATGCCACCCCTCCACTTT
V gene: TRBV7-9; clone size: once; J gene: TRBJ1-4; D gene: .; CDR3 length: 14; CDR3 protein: CASSLGQVPEKLFF; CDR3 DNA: TGTGCCAGCAGCTTAGGGCAGGTCCCCGAAAAACTGTTTTTT
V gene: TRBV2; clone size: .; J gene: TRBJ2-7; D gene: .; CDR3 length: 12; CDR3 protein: CASSVEGYEQYF; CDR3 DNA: TGTGCCAGCAGTGTGGAGGGCTACGAGCAGTACTTC
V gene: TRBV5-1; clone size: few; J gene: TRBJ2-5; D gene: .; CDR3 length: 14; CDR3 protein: CASSLGQIQETQYF; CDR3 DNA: TGCGCCAGCAGCTTGGGGCAGATCCAAGAGACCCAGTACTTC
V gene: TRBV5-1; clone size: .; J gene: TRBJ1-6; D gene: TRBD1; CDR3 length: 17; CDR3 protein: CASSLWGTTGDNSPLHF; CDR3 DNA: TGCGCCAGCAGCTTGTGGGGCACAACAGGGGACAATTCGCCCCTCCACTTT